The source of this T cell receptor (beta chain) is a study of blood T cell repertoires in COVID-19. Study-level information: Whether acute or convalescent, the COVID-19 samples came from the United States, Italy and Spain. T cells, B-cell-depleted T cells, or PBMCs provided the cDNA or gDNA that served as material.

Germline assignment: CDR1 GTSNPN and CDR2 SVGIG (reference sequence). Trimming took 5 bases from V and 5 from J; bases not matched to a gene: 5. The CDR3 consists of 13 residues. Patients of the Seattle cohort, enrolled during active infection, were followed longitudinally. In the source study's methods: Cell counts per sample came from amplifying reference gene primers. Using immunoSEQ multiplex PCR, the repertoire was profiled, and TCRdb retains in-frame clones only, with some absent. The DNA gave D and trimming, while V, J and clone size come from that table. This sample has approximately 230,000 clones, with around 88% found just once.

This sequence was found in a woman younger than 45 with COVID-19, enrolled during active disease. This chain links TRBV30 with TRBJ2-1; 8 nucleotides line up with TRBD2. Material for sequencing was peripheral blood. The chain's CDR3 is CAWSGTSNNEQFF. CDR3 sequence (DNA): TGTGCCTGGTCCGGGACTAGTAACAATGAGCAGTTCTTC.